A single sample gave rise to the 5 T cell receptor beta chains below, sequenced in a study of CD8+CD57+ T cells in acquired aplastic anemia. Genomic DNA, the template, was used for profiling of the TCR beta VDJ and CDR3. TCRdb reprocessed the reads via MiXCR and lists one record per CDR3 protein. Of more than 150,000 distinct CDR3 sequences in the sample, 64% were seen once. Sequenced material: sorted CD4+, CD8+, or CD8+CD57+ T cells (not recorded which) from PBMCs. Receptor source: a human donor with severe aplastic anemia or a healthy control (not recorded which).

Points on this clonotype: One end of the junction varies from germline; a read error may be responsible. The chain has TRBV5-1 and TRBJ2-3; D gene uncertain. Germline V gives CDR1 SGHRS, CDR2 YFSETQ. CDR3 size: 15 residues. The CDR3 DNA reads TGCGCCAGCAGTTTGGAAGGGTATCGCACAGATACGCAGTATTTT. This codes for CASSLEGYRTDTQYF. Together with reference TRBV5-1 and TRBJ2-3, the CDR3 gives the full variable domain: KAGVTQTPRYLIKTRGQQVTLSCSPISGHRSVSWYQQTPGQGLQFLFEYFSETQRNKGNFPGRFSGRQFSNSRSEMNVSTLELGDSALYLCASSLEGYRTDTQYFGPGTRLTVL.

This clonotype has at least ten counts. Here the CDR3 reads CASSLRGQGGRADYEQYF. The CDR3 DNA reads as TGTGCCAGCAGCTTGAGGGGACAGGGCGGCCGCGCCGACTACGAGCAGTACTTC. This chain connects TRBV5-4 to TRBJ2-7; 9 bases match TRBD1. Germline V CDR1 and CDR2: SGHNT, YYREEE (reference sequence). The CDR3 is made up of 18 amino acids. V lost 1 base to trimming and J lost 3 bases; unmatched junction nucleotides: 14.

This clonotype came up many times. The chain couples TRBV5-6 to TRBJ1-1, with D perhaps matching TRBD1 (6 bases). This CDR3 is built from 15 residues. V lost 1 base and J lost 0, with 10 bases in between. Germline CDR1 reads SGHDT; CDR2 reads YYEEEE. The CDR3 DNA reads TGTGCCAGCAGCTTGCTGCAGGGGCTGAACACTGAAGCTTTCTTT. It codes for CASSLLQGLNTEAFF.

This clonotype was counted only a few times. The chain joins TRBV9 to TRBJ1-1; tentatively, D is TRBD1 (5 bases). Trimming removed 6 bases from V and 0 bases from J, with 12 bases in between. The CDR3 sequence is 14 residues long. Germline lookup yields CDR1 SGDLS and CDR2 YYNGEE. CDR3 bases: TGTGCCAGCATGAGGGGTGGGATGAACACTGAAGCTTTCTTT. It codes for CASMRGGMNTEAFF.

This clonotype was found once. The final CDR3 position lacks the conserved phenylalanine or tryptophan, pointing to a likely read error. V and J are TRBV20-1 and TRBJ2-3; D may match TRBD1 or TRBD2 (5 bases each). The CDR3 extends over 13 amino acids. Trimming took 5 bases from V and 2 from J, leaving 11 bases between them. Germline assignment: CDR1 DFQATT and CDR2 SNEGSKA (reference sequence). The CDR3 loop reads CSARDLVTDTQYL. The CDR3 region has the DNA TGCAGTGCTCGGGACCTTGTCACAGATACGCAGTATCTT.